Following are 28 T cell receptor beta chains from one sample sequenced in a study of OX40 agonist ivuxolimab in advanced cancers. Libraries were prepared through the immunoSEQ multiplex PCR assay. The table comes from immuneACCESS by way of TCRdb, which keeps in-frame sequences with V and J called. Part of the clones is missing from these tables; in studies checked, under half for an unresolved V gene and the rest for unknown reasons. The table for this sample lists approximately 20,000 clones; more than 75% of them were counted only once. About 10% of the sample is taken by the ten largest. The specimen was CD4+ or CD8+ T cells sorted from blood, collected in a trial of the OX40 agonist ivuxolimab. Receptor source: an adult with an advanced solid tumor such as melanoma, head and neck, liver or kidney cancer.

The chain combines TRBV5-1 with TRBJ1-2; 7 positions agree with TRBD1. The J segment lost 5 bases and the V segment lost 2 bases, leaving 9 bases of the junction unmatched. CDR3 length: 15 amino acids. CDR1 is SGHRS, CDR2 YFSETQ, per germline. CDR3 bases: TGCGCCAGCAGCTTAAGACAGGGTGGCCTTTATGGCTACACCTTC. This sequence encodes CASSLRQGGLYGYTF.

V gene TRBV6-1 combines with J gene TRBJ1-1, with TRBD1 matching 7 bases. This CDR3 has 13 residues. Unmatched junction bases numbered 11, after V lost 6 bases and J lost 10 bases. Per the germline V gene, CDR1 is MNHNS and CDR2 is SASEGT. CDR3 in amino acids: CASRSRGLFGAFF. The CDR3 DNA sequence: TGTGCCAGCAGATCTAGGGGGCTGTTTGGAGCTTTCTTT.

This sequence joins TRBV27 and TRBJ1-5, with TRBD1 as a possible D gene (6 bases). The CDR3 totals 14 residues. Germline V gene data show CDR1 as MNHEY and CDR2 as SMNVEV (reference sequence). The V end lost 2 bases, the J end lost 2 bases, and 7 bases lay between the germline ends. CDR3 coding DNA: TGTGCCAGCAGTTTAAGACAGGGCAATCAGCCCCAGCATTTT. This encodes CASSLRQGNQPQHF.

Only a few counts were recorded for this clone. This chain uses TRBV2 with TRBJ2-7, with D tentatively TRBD1 or TRBD2 (5 bases each). Germline CDR1 SNHLY, CDR2 FYNNEI. Trimming removed 3 bases at V and 2 bases at J, with 11 bases between. The CDR3 contains 14 residues. DNA of the CDR3: TGTGCCAGCAGTGAGGGGACCCTCACCTACGAGCAGTACTTC. It yields the protein CASSEGTLTYEQYF. The whole variable domain, remainder taken from reference TRBV2 and TRBJ2-7, is EPEVTQTPSHQVTQMGQEVILRCVPISNHLYFYWYRQILGQKVEFLVSFYNNEISEKSEIFDDQFSVERPDGSNFTLKIRSTKLEDSAMYFCASSEGTLTYEQYFGPGTRLTVT.

CDR3 sequence (DNA): TGTGCCAGCAGCGTCGGAGGTGGGTCCTACAATGAGCAGTTCTTC. Translated: CASSVGGGSYNEQFF. The chain links TRBV13 to TRBJ2-1; tentative D call: TRBD2 (5 bases). Looked up from germline, CDR1 is PRHDT and CDR2 is FYEKMQ (reference sequence). This CDR3 has 15 residues. Between the trimmed V and J ends, which lost 5 bases and 1 base, there was a span of 12 bases.

V gene TRBV6-5 combines with J gene TRBJ2-1; D possibly corresponds to TRBD2 (5 bases). Trimming took off 0 bases at V and 6 bases at J, with 6 bases between the two ends. The CDR3 contains 13 residues. From germline, CDR1 is MNHEY and CDR2 SVGAGI. CDR3 in DNA: TGTGCCAGCAGTTACTCGAGGGTCAATGAGCAGTTCTTC. This translates into CASSYSRVNEQFF.

V usage is TRBV20-1 and J usage is TRBJ2-5, with D possibly TRBD2 on 6 matching bases. The CDR3 runs 11 residues. Germline V gives CDR1 DFQATT, CDR2 SNEGSKA (reference sequence). Between the trimmed V and J ends, which lost 5 bases and 4 bases, there was a span of 8 bases. CDR3 sequence: CSAPGGETQYF. Here the CDR3 DNA reads TGCAGTGCTCCCGGGGGAGAGACCCAGTACTTC.

The V gene is TRBV6-4, the J gene TRBJ2-1, with 10 bases lining up with TRBD2. Germline CDR1 reads MRHNA; CDR2 reads SNTAGT. The CDR3 contains 14 residues. Trimming cost V 2 bases and J 6 bases; bases outside gene matches: 1. The CDR3 loop reads CASSDGLAVNEQFF. For the CDR3, the DNA is TGTGCCAGCAGTGACGGACTAGCGGTCAATGAGCAGTTCTTC.

Only a few counts were recorded for this clone. The rearrangement links TRBV6-4 to TRBJ2-1; 8 bases align to TRBD2. The CDR3 is made up of 15 amino acids. The J segment lost 7 bases and the V segment lost 10 bases, leaving 15 bases of the junction unmatched. Germline V gene lookup returns CDR1 MRHNA and CDR2 SNTAGT. Here the CDR3 reads CATQANSGAMNEQFF. The CDR3 bases are TGTGCCACACAAGCAAATAGCGGGGCAATGAATGAGCAGTTCTTC.

By sample fraction, this clone is large. This CDR3 reads CASSFTGTGRLEQYF. The CDR3, as DNA: TGTGCCAGCAGTTTTACCGGGACAGGGCGTCTCGAGCAGTACTTC. The chain uses TRBV6-1 and TRBJ2-7, with TRBD1 identical over 9 bases. J gave up 6 bases and V 5 bases, and 11 bases lay outside the gene matches. The CDR3 runs to 15 residues. CDR1 MNHNS and CDR2 SASEGT come from the germline V gene.

The CDR3 loop is CASKTGGTEAFF. The CDR3 DNA is TGTGCCAGTAAAACAGGGGGCACTGAAGCTTTCTTT. The chain combines TRBV19 with TRBJ1-1; 8 nucleotides align to TRBD1. The CDR3 is 12 amino acids. J gave up 4 bases and V 7 bases, and 2 bases lay outside the gene matches. CDR1 is LNHDA, CDR2 SQIVND, per germline (reference sequence).

V is TRBV7-9 and J is TRBJ1-3; D is uncertain. Germline V gene sequence: CDR1 SEHNR, CDR2 FQNEAQ (reference sequence). V dropped 4 bases and J dropped 2 bases, with 6 bases sitting between them. The CDR3 runs to 13 residues. As DNA, the CDR3 is TGTGCCAGCAGCTACAGCGCTGGAAACACCATATATTTT. It translates to CASSYSAGNTIYF. Supplemented by reference TRBV7-9 and TRBJ1-3, the full variable domain reads DTGVSQNPRHKITKRGQNVTFRCDPISEHNRLYWYRQTLGQGPEFLTYFQNEAQLEKSRLLSDRFSAERPKGSFSTLEIQRTEQGDSAMYLCASSYSAGNTIYFGEGSWLTVV.

The chain has TRBV4-1 and TRBJ1-1; D is undetermined. Trimming stripped 5 bases from V and 1 base from J, with 11 bases between. CDR3 size: 14 residues. Germline V gives CDR1 MGHRA, CDR2 YSYEKL. The CDR3 sequence: CASSNRASNTEAFF. CDR3 nucleotide sequence: TGCGCCAGCAGCAACCGGGCCTCGAACACTGAAGCTTTCTTT.

The chain uses TRBV27 and TRBJ1-1; no definite D call. This CDR3 spans 15 amino acids. Germline values: CDR1 MNHEY, CDR2 SMNVEV (reference sequence). V lost 5 bases and J 0 bases, leaving 13 bases between the germline ends. CDR3: CASSPPLNLNTEAFF. In nucleotides, the CDR3 is TGTGCCAGCAGTCCCCCTTTGAACTTGAACACTGAAGCTTTCTTT.

The sample holds one count of this clone. The chain couples TRBV2 to TRBJ2-7, with no clear D. The V end was cut by 3 bases, the J end by 6 bases, with 12 bases between. The CDR3 sequence is 13 residues long. Germline V CDR1 and CDR2: SNHLY, FYNNEI. The CDR3 DNA reads TGTGCCAGCAGTGATTCACCTGGCCTCGAGCAGTACTTC. Residues: CASSDSPGLEQYF.

The gene calls are TRBV7-3 and TRBJ2-1, with 13 bases that match TRBD2. Germline trimming cut 2 bases from V and 2 bases from J; bases unmatched to any gene: 6. CDR1 is SGHTA, CDR2 FQGTGA, per germline. The CDR3 spans 18 residues. The CDR3 sequence: CASSLELAGGYPYNEQFF. The DNA for the CDR3 is TGTGCCAGCAGCTTAGAACTAGCGGGGGGGTACCCCTACAATGAGCAGTTCTTC. Together with reference TRBV7-3 and TRBJ2-1, the CDR3 gives the full variable domain: GAGVSQTPSNKVTEKGKYVELRCDPISGHTALYWYRQSLGQGPEFLIYFQGTGAADDSGLPNDRFFAVRPEGSVSTLKIQRTERGDSAVYLCASSLELAGGYPYNEQFFGPGTRLTVL.

The chain links TRBV2 to TRBJ2-1; D may correspond to TRBD1 or TRBD2 (5 bases each). Germline V lookup: CDR1 SNHLY, CDR2 FYNNEI. V lost 8 bases and J 11 bases, leaving 10 bases between the germline ends. The CDR3 totals 10 residues. CDR3 loop: CASSGRKQFF. For the CDR3, the DNA is TGTGCCAGCTCGGGGCGCAAGCAGTTCTTC.

The chain combines TRBV6-6 with TRBJ2-7; D gene unclear. CDR1 is MNHNY and CDR2 is SVGAGI in the germline V gene (reference sequence). Trimming took 1 base from V and 2 from J, leaving 12 bases between them. The CDR3 extends over 15 amino acids. CDR3 sequence: CASSYYPGSPYEQYF. DNA for the CDR3: TGTGCCAGCAGTTACTACCCAGGTAGCCCCTACGAGCAGTACTTC.

The V and J genes are TRBV15 and TRBJ2-1, with 11 bases that match TRBD2. J lost 5 bases, V lost 1 base, and 4 bases had no gene match. The CDR3 consists of 16 residues. Germline V gives CDR1 LNHNV, CDR2 YYDKDF (reference sequence). As DNA, the CDR3 is TGTGCCACCAGCAGAGGATTAGCGGGAGGGAACAATGAGCAGTTCTTC. This encodes CATSRGLAGGNNEQFF.

The CDR3 reads CASSFGTGAVNEQFF. The CDR3 DNA is TGTGCCAGCAGCTTTGGGACAGGGGCGGTCAATGAGCAGTTCTTC. The chain has TRBV7-6 and TRBJ2-1; 10 nucleotides agree with TRBD1. This CDR3 is built from 15 residues. The V segment lost 3 bases and the J segment 6 bases; nucleotides outside the gene matches: 5. The germline gives CDR1 SGHVS, CDR2 FNYEAQ. Complete variable domain (other parts from reference TRBV7-6 and TRBJ2-1): GAGVSQSPRYKVTKRGQDVALRCDPISGHVSLYWYRQALGQGPEFLTYFNYEAQQDKSGLPNDRFSAERPEGSISTLTIQRTEQRDSAMYRCASSFGTGAVNEQFFGPGTRLTVL.

The chain joins TRBV7-9 to TRBJ2-1; 8 bases fit TRBD2. The CDR3 spans 15 residues. Germline CDR1 and CDR2: SEHNR and FQNEAQ (reference sequence). Trimming removed 3 bases from V and 5 bases from J; junction bases left unmatched: 6. The CDR3 here is CASSFSRGGDNEQFF. The CDR3 nucleotides are TGTGCCAGCAGCTTTTCCCGGGGGGGGGACAATGAGCAGTTCTTC.

This rearrangement joins TRBV5-1 to TRBJ2-1; D not certain. The CDR3 sequence is 14 residues long. The ends were cut back, 0 bases at V and 9 bases at J, with 13 bases in the middle. Germline V gene sequence: CDR1 SGHRS, CDR2 YFSETQ. CDR3 nucleotide sequence: TGCGCCAGCAGCTTGGTGCCAGAAGGGATTGAGCAGTTCTTC. Protein: CASSLVPEGIEQFF.

The chain has TRBV6-5 and TRBJ1-2; 9 bases line up with TRBD1. Germline loops: CDR1 MNHEY, CDR2 SVGAGI. The CDR3 has 14 amino acids. J lost 3 bases, V lost 4 bases, and 3 bases had no gene match. CDR3 DNA: TGTGCCAGCAGTTTGGGACAGGGTGACTATGGCTACACCTTC. Its protein product is CASSLGQGDYGYTF.

The J gene is TRBJ2-1, the V gene TRBV2; a possible D gene is TRBD2 (5 bases). Germline loops: CDR1 SNHLY, CDR2 FYNNEI. The CDR3 is made up of 17 amino acids. Trimming pared 2 bases from V and 4 bases from J, leaving 18 bases between. CDR3 sequence (DNA): TGTGCCAGCAGTGAAAGGCCAGCAATTACGGGATACAATGAGCAGTTCTTC. Translating it yields CASSERPAITGYNEQFF.

This chain connects TRBV9 to TRBJ1-1; no definite D call. The CDR3 has 13 amino acids. Germline V gene sequence: CDR1 SGDLS, CDR2 YYNGEE. V was shortened by 5 bases and J by 5 bases, with 13 bases between the two germline ends. DNA of the CDR3: TGTGCCAGCAGTGAAATGGGTGGTACTGAAGCTTTCTTT. Its translation is CASSEMGGTEAFF.

The V call is TRBV10-3, the J call TRBJ2-3, with TRBD1 identical over 9 bases. Germline CDR1 is ENHRY and CDR2 is SYGVKD. J lost 2 bases, V lost 0 bases, and 6 bases had no gene match. The CDR3 runs to 17 residues. The CDR3 DNA follows: TGTGCCATCAGTGAGTCAACTGGGACAGGGACCACAGATACGCAGTATTTT. Its translation is CAISESTGTGTTDTQYF.

The chain combines TRBV13 with TRBJ2-2; 11 bases are shared with TRBD2. CDR1 and CDR2 (germline): PRHDT, FYEKMQ (reference sequence). This CDR3 spans 15 amino acids. The ends lost 6 bases at V and 5 bases at J; junction bases unmatched: 5. CDR3 sequence: CASRQLAGGTGELFF. CDR3 DNA sequence: TGTGCCAGCAGACAGTTAGCGGGAGGGACCGGGGAGCTGTTTTTT. Full variable domain (rest looked up from reference TRBV13 and TRBJ2-2): AAGVIQSPRHLIKEKRETATLKCYPIPRHDTVYWYQQGPGQDPQFLISFYEKMQSDKGSIPDRFSAQQFSDYHSELNMSSLELGDSALYFCASRQLAGGTGELFFGEGSRLTVL.

This chain joins TRBV13 and TRBJ1-2; possibly TRBD1 for D (5 bases). Germline CDR1 PRHDT, CDR2 FYEKMQ (reference sequence). The CDR3 has 15 amino acids. Trimming stripped 2 bases from V and 2 bases from J, with 12 bases between. The DNA for the CDR3 is TGTGCCAGCAGCTTAATAGGGGATCCGAACTATGGCTACACCTTC. Amino acid sequence: CASSLIGDPNYGYTF.